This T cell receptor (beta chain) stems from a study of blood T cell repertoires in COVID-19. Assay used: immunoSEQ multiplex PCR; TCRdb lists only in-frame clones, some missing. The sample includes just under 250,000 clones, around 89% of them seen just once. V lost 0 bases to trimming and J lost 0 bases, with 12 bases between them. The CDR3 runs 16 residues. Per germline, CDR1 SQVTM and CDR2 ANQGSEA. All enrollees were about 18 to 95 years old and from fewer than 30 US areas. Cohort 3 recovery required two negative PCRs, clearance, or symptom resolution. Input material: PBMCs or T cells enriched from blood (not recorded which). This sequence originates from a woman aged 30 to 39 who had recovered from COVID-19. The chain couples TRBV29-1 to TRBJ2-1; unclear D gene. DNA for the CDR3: TGCAGCGTTGAAGAGTTTGAAACGAGCTCCTACAATGAGCAGTTCTTC. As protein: CSVEEFETSSYNEQFF.